A selection of T cell receptor beta chains follows, all from one sample in a study of breast tumors, draining lymph nodes, adjacent tissues. TCRdb redid the calling of the multiplex PCR reads with MiXCR, one entry per CDR3 protein. The table has some 22,000 distinct CDR3 sequences, over 60% seen once. The sample consisted of tumor-adjacent breast tissue. All receptors derive from a female donor with breast cancer. Some clones in this sample may be carry-over from other donors' samples. The CDR3 runs from the conserved cysteine through the conserved F or W. A D gene is named only where the DNA matches it firmly. The listing skips clone size in some rows; elsewhere it reads once, few, many or a size class.

v_call,d_call,clone_size,j_call,cdr3_aa,cdr3_nt
TRBV27,.,many,TRBJ1-5,CASSRASPYSNQPQHF,TGTGCCAGCAGCCGCGCATCCCCCTATAGCAATCAGCCCCAGCATTTT
TRBV11-2,TRBD2,.,TRBJ2-1,CASSLRSAGVIEQFF,TGTGCCAGCAGCTTAAGGTCAGCGGGAGTGATTGAGCAGTTCTTC
TRBV2,.,.,TRBJ1-4,CASSSGSRGEKLFF,TGTGCCAGCAGCTCAGGGTCCCGTGGTGAAAAACTGTTTTTT
TRBV9,TRBD1,.,TRBJ2-1,CASSVGQGNEQFF,TGTGCCAGCAGCGTAGGACAGGGCAATGAGCAGTTCTTC
TRBV7-6,TRBD2,.,TRBJ2-1,CASSLALASGNTFNEQFF,TGTGCCAGCAGCTTAGCGCTGGCTAGCGGGAACACCTTCAATGAGCAGTTCTTC
TRBV20-1,.,.,TRBJ1-4,CSAEGNEKLFF,TGCAGTGCGGAAGGAAATGAAAAACTGTTTTTT
TRBV20-1,TRBD2,.,TRBJ2-5,CSATYGSSGIETQYF,TGCAGCGCCACTTATGGTTCTAGCGGGATAGAGACCCAGTACTTC
TRBV24-1,.,.,TRBJ2-1,CATSEGYNEQFF,TGTGCCACCAGTGAGGGCTACAATGAGCAGTTCTTC
TRBV5-1,.,.,TRBJ2-7,CASSYDPRSYEQYF,TGCGCCAGCAGCTATGACCCCCGCTCCTACGAGCAGTACTTC
TRBV12-3/TRBV12-4,.,many,TRBJ1-2,CASTPQSGDYSYTF,TGTGCCAGCACCCCTCAGTCGGGAGACTATAGCTACACCTTC
TRBV12-3/TRBV12-4,TRBD2,few,TRBJ2-1,CASSPGLFRLAGEGEQFF,TGTGCCAGCAGCCCGGGGCTGTTTAGACTAGCGGGAGAGGGTGAGCAGTTCTTC
TRBV28,TRBD2,.,TRBJ2-3,CASSIPTGGKDTQYF,TGTGCCAGCAGTATTCCGACGGGGGGGAAAGATACGCAGTATTTT
TRBV3-1,.,.,TRBJ1-3,CASSQSGNTIYF,TGTGCCAGCAGCCAATCTGGAAACACCATATATTTT
TRBV7-3,TRBD2,.,TRBJ2-7,CASSLTGLAGTEQYF,TGTGCCAGCAGCTTAACGGGCCTAGCGGGAACCGAGCAGTACTTC
TRBV19,TRBD1,.,TRBJ2-7,CASSAGTGTYEQYF,TGTGCCAGTAGCGCCGGGACAGGCACCTACGAGCAGTACTTC
TRBV30,.,many,TRBJ2-3,CAWSVANTDTQYF,TGTGCCTGGAGTGTAGCGAACACAGATACGCAGTATTTT
TRBV20-1,.,.,TRBJ2-5,CSARSARGDGGTQYF,TGCAGTGCTAGGTCGGCGCGGGGCGACGGAGGGACCCAGTACTTC
TRBV20-1,.,.,TRBJ2-3,CSASGGTTDTQYF,TGCAGTGCTAGTGGCGGGACCACAGATACGCAGTATTTT
TRBV6-5,TRBD1,.,TRBJ1-2,CASSRSFEGQGAGYTF,TGTGCCAGCAGTCGCAGCTTTGAAGGACAGGGGGCAGGCTACACCTTC
TRBV15,TRBD1,.,TRBJ1-6,CATSRDARDRFPGSPLHF,TGTGCCACCAGCAGAGATGCTCGGGACAGATTTCCGGGATCACCCCTCCACTTT
TRBV5-4,TRBD1,.,TRBJ2-3,CASSPPGQVTDTQYF,TGTGCCAGCAGCCCTCCGGGACAGGTCACAGATACGCAGTATTTT
TRBV20-1,TRBD2,.,TRBJ2-2,CSAGGGLAGRSNTGELFF,TGCAGTGCAGGAGGTGGGCTAGCGGGACGATCGAACACCGGGGAGCTGTTTTTT
TRBV20-1,.,once,TRBJ1-5,CSARDLAGVSNQPQHF,TGCAGTGCTAGAGATCTGGCAGGGGTTAGCAATCAGCCCCAGCATTTT
TRBV20-1,TRBD2,.,TRBJ2-7,CSARGGGRGSSYEQYF,TGCAGTGCTAGAGGAGGCGGGAGGGGAAGCTCCTACGAGCAGTACTTC
TRBV2,.,medium-sized,TRBJ2-3,CASSEQGQGLNTQYF,TGTGCCAGCAGTGAACAAGGGCAGGGATTAAATACGCAGTATTTT
TRBV5-6,TRBD1,.,TRBJ2-7,CASSAPGQSYEQYF,TGTGCCAGCAGCGCCCCGGGACAGAGCTACGAGCAGTACTTC
TRBV10-3,.,.,TRBJ1-6,CAIGDYNSPLHF,TGTGCCATCGGGGACTATAATTCACCCCTCCACTTT
TRBV7-8,.,few,TRBJ2-1,CASSHRSPNYNEQFF,TGTGCCAGCAGCCACAGATCCCCCAATTACAATGAGCAGTTCTTC
TRBV29-1,.,.,TRBJ2-3,CSVESSGTDTQYF,TGCAGCGTTGAGTCCAGCGGGACAGATACGCAGTATTTT
TRBV15,TRBD1,.,TRBJ1-2,CATSKPGTGPYGYTF,TGTGCCACCAGCAAGCCCGGGACAGGGCCCTATGGCTACACCTTC
TRBV19,.,.,TRBJ2-5,CASSFTGTHGETQYF,TGTGCCAGTAGCTTTACCGGGACCCACGGAGAGACCCAGTACTTC
TRBV5-1,TRBD1,.,TRBJ2-1,CASSLGGTVYNEQFF,TGCGCCAGCAGCTTGGGGGGGACAGTGTACAATGAGCAGTTCTTC
TRBV20-1,.,medium-sized,TRBJ1-6,CSARLPGASYNSPLHF,TGCAGTGCTAGATTACCAGGGGCTTCCTATAATTCACCCCTCCACTTT
TRBV20-1,.,.,TRBJ2-7,CSAFAGTSAYEQYF,TGCAGTGCTTTCGCCGGGACATCGGCCTACGAGCAGTACTTC
TRBV6-5,TRBD1,many,TRBJ2-6,CASSLQGAMANVLTF,TGTGCCAGCAGTTTACAGGGGGCTATGGCCAACGTCCTGACTTTC
TRBV5-6,TRBD1,.,TRBJ1-2,CASSPRRTGTNYGYTF,TGTGCCAGCAGCCCGCGACGGACAGGGACTAACTATGGCTACACCTTC
TRBV2,.,few,TRBJ1-1,CASSELENTEAFF,TGTGCCAGCAGTGAATTGGAGAACACTGAAGCTTTCTTT
TRBV5-1,.,medium-sized,TRBJ1-6,CASSPRQAFNSPLHF,TGCGCCAGCAGCCCCCGGCAGGCCTTTAATTCACCCCTCCACTTT
TRBV28,.,many,TRBJ2-7,CASSPSGTASYEQYF,TGTGCCAGCAGTCCATCCGGGACGGCCTCCTACGAGCAGTACTTC
TRBV19,TRBD2,.,TRBJ2-7,CASSITSGRTYEQYF,TGTGCCAGTAGTATCACTAGCGGGAGGACCTACGAGCAGTACTTC
TRBV29-1,TRBD1,.,TRBJ1-4,CSVSPLEGAATNEKLFF,TGCAGCGTATCTCCCCTGGAGGGGGCGGCTACTAATGAAAAACTGTTTTTT
TRBV28,.,once,TRBJ1-5,CASSSQRGNQPQHF,TGTGCCAGCAGTTCGCAACGGGGGAATCAGCCCCAGCATTTT
TRBV24-1,.,.,TRBJ2-1,CATSDFDPNNEQFF,TGTGCCACCAGTGATTTCGACCCTAACAATGAGCAGTTCTTC
TRBV15,.,.,TRBJ2-1,CATSRVGNEQFF,TGTGCCACCAGCAGAGTTGGCAATGAGCAGTTCTTC
TRBV28,.,.,TRBJ2-7,CASSALLPYEQYF,TGTGCCAGCAGTGCCCTCCTACCCTACGAGCAGTACTTC
TRBV19,TRBD2,.,TRBJ2-7,CASSITSGTGGQYF,TGTGCCAGTAGTATTACTAGCGGGACGGGTGGACAGTACTTC
TRBV6-5,.,.,TRBJ2-7,CASSYSRGPNYEQYF,TGTGCCAGCAGTTACTCCCGGGGGCCTAACTACGAGCAGTACTTC
TRBV20-1,TRBD2,many,TRBJ2-1,CSASRWTSGYNEQFF,TGCAGTGCTAGCCGGTGGACTAGCGGATACAATGAGCAGTTCTTC
TRBV29-1,.,.,TRBJ2-1,CSVPSGSNNNEQFF,TGCAGCGTGCCTTCCGGATCAAATAACAATGAGCAGTTCTTC
TRBV28,.,.,TRBJ2-1,CASSYRVNEQFF,TGTGCCAGCAGTTACCGAGTGAATGAGCAGTTCTTC
TRBV7-9,.,once,TRBJ2-7,CASSLTEGPSSYGQHF,TGTGCCAGCAGCTTAACGGAAGGGCCTAGCTCCTACGGGCAGCACTTC
TRBV7-9,.,once,TRBJ2-7,CASSHRETSYEQYF,TGTGCCAGCAGCCACCGTGAGACCTCCTACGAGCAGTACTTC
TRBV6-2/TRBV6-3,.,medium-sized,TRBJ2-7,CASSYSQTYEQYF,TGTGCCAGCAGTTACTCCCAAACCTACGAGCAGTACTTC
TRBV20-1,TRBD2,.,TRBJ2-1,CSAPTSGDYNEQFF,TGCAGTGCTCCGACTAGCGGTGATTACAATGAGCAGTTCTTC
TRBV12-5,.,many,TRBJ1-4,CASGLAVDGRGPRNEKLFF,TGTGCTAGTGGTTTGGCCGTGGACGGACGGGGCCCCAGAAATGAAAAACTGTTTTTT
TRBV20-1,.,.,TRBJ1-5,CSASKAPGNNQPQHF,TGCAGTGCTAGTAAGGCTCCGGGCAACAATCAGCCCCAGCATTTT
TRBV7-3,.,.,TRBJ1-5,CASSLGGGWDQPQHF,TGTGCCAGCAGCTTAGGGGGGGGTTGGGATCAGCCCCAGCATTTT
TRBV12-3/TRBV12-4,TRBD1,.,TRBJ2-5,CASSSGGWETQYF,TGTGCCAGCAGTTCAGGGGGCTGGGAGACCCAGTACTTC